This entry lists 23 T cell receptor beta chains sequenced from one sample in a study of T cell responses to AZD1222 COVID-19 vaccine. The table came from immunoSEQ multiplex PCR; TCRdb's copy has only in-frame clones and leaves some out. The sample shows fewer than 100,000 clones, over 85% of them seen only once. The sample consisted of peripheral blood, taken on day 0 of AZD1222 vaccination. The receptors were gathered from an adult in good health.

The DNA for the CDR3 is TGTGCCAGCAGCCCCGGACGTGAGCAGTTCTTC. This gives the protein CASSPGREQFF. V gene TRBV25-1 combines with J gene TRBJ2-1; unclear D gene. V gave up 6 bases and J gave up 9 bases, with 9 bases separating them. There are 11 residues in the CDR3. CDR1 is MGHDK and CDR2 is SYGVNS in the germline V gene.

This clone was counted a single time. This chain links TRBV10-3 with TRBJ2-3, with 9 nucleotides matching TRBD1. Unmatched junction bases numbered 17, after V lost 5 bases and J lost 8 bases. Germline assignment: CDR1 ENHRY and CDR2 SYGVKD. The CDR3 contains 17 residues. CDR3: CAISRGSGTGSSGTQYF. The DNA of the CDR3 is TGTGCCATCAGTAGAGGGAGCGGGACAGGGTCATCAGGTACGCAGTATTTT.

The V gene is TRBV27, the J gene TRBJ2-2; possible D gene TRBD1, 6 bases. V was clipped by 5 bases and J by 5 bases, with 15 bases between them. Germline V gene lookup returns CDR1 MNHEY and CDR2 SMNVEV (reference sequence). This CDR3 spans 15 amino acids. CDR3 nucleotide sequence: TGTGCCAGCAGTATCAGCAGGGGTTTTACCGGGGAGCTGTTTTTT. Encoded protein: CASSISRGFTGELFF.

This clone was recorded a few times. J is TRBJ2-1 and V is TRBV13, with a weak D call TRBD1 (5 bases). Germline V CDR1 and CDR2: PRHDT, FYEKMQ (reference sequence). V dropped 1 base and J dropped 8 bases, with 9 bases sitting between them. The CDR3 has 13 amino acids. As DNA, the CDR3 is TGTGCCAGCAGCTTAGAGGCAGGGTATGAGCAGTTCTTC. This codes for CASSLEAGYEQFF.

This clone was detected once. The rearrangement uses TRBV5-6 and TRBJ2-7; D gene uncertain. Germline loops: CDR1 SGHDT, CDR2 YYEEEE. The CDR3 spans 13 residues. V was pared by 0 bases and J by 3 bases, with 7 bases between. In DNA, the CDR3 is TGTGCCAGCAGCTTGGCCTCCTACTACGAGCAGTACTTC. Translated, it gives CASSLASYYEQYF.

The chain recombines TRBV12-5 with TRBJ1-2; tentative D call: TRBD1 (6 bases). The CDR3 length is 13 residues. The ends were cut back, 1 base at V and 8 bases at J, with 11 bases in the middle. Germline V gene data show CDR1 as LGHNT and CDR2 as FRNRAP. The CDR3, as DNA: TGTGCTAGTGGTTTGGGACAGGCGGGAGGCTACACCTTC. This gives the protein CASGLGQAGGYTF.

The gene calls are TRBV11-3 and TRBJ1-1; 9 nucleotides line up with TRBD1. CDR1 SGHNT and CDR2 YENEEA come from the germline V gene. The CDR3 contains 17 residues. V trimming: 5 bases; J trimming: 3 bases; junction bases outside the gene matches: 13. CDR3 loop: CASSNYGTGSGDTEAFF. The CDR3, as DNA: TGTGCCAGCAGCAACTACGGGACAGGGAGTGGTGACACTGAAGCTTTCTTT.

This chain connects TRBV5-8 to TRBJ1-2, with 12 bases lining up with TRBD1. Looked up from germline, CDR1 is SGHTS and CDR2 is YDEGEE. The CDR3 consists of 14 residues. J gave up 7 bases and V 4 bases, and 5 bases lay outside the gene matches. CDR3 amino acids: CASSLGTGGAGYTF. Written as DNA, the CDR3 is TGTGCCAGCAGCCTCGGGACAGGGGGCGCTGGCTACACCTTC.

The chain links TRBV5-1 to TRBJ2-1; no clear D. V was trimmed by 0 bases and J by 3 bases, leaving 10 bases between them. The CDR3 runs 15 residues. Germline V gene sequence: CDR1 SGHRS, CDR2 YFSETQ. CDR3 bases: TGCGCCAGCAGCTTGGAGTCCAGGAACTACAATGAGCAGTTCTTC. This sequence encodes CASSLESRNYNEQFF.

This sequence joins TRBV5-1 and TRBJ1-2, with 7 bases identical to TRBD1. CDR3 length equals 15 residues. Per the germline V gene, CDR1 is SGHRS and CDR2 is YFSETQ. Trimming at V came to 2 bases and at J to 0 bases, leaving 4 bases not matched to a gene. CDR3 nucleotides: TGCGCCAGCAGCTTAGGGGACAGAACTAACTATGGCTACACCTTC. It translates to CASSLGDRTNYGYTF.

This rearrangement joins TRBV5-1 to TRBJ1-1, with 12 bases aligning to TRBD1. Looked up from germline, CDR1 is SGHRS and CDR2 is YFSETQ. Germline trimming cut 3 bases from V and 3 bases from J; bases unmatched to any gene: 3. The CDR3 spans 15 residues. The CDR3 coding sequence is TGCGCCAGCAGCTGGGACAGGGGGCATGACACTGAAGCTTTCTTT. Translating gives CASSWDRGHDTEAFF.

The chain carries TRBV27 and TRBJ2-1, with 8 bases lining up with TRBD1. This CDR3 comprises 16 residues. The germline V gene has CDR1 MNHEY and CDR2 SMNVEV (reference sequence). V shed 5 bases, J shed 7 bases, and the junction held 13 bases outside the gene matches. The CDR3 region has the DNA TGTGCCAGCAGTCCCGGACAGGGTGTCGGGTGGAATGAGCAGTTCTTC. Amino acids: CASSPGQGVGWNEQFF.

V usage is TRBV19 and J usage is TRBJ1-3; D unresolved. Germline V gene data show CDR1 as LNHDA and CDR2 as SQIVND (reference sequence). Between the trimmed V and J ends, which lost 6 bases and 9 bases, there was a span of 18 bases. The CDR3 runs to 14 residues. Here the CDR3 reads CASSDGAIKSTIYF. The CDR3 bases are TGTGCCAGTAGCGATGGAGCGATCAAAAGCACCATATATTTT. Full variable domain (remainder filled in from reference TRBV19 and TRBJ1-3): DGGITQSPKYLFRKEGQNVTLSCEQNLNHDAMYWYRQDPGQGLRLIYYSQIVNDFQKGDIAEGYSVSREKKESFPLTVTSAQKNPTAFYLCASSDGAIKSTIYFGEGSWLTVV.

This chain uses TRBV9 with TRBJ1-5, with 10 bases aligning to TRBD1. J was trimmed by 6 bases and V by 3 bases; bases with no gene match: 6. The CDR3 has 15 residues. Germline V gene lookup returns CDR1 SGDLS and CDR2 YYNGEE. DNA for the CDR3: TGTGCCAGCAGCGGCCCCGGACAGGGGGGTCAGCCCCAGCATTTT. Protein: CASSGPGQGGQPQHF.

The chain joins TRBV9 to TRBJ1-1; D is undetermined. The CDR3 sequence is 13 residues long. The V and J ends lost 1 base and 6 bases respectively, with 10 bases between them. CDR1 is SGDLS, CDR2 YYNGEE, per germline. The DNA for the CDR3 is TGTGCCAGCAGCGTACGTCTAGAAGCTGAAGCTTTCTTT. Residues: CASSVRLEAEAFF.

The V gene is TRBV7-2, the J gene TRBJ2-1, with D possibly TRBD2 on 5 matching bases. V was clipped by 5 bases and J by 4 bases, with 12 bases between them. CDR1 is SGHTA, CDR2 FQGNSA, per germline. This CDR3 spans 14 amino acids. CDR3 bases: TGTGCCAGCAGCCCCCCACTAGTTTACAATGAGCAGTTCTTC. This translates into CASSPPLVYNEQFF.

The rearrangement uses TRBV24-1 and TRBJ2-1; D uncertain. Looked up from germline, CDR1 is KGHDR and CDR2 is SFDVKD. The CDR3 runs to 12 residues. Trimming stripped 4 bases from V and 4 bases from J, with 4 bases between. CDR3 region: CATSEGYNEQFF. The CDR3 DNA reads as TGTGCCACCAGTGAGGGATACAATGAGCAGTTCTTC.

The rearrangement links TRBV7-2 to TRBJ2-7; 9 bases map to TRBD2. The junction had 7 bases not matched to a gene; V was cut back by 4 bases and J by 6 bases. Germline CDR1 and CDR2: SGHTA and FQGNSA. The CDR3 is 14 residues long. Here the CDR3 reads CASSSKAGGSEQYF. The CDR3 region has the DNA TGTGCCAGCAGCTCAAAAGCGGGAGGATCCGAGCAGTACTTC.

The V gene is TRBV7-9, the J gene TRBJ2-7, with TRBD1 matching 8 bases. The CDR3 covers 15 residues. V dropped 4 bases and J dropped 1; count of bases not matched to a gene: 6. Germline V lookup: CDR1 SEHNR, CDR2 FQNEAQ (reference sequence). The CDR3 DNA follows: TGTGCCAGCAGCTCATTACAGGGGGTTTCCTACGAGCAGTACTTC. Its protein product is CASSSLQGVSYEQYF.

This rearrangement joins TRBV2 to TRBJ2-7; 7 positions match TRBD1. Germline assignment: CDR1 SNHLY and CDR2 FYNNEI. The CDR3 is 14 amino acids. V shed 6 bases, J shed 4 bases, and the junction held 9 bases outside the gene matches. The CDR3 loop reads CASREQRQGYEQYF. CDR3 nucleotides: TGTGCCAGCAGAGAACAGAGACAGGGATACGAGCAGTACTTC. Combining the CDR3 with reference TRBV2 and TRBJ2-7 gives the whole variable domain EPEVTQTPSHQVTQMGQEVILRCVPISNHLYFYWYRQILGQKVEFLVSFYNNEISEKSEIFDDQFSVERPDGSNFTLKIRSTKLEDSAMYFCASREQRQGYEQYFGPGTRLTVT.

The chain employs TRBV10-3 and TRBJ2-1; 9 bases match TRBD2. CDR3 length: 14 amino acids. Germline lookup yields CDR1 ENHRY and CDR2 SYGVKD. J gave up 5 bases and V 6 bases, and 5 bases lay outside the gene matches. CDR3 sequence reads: CAIRRREGNNEQFF. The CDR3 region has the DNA TGTGCCATCAGGAGGCGGGAGGGAAACAATGAGCAGTTCTTC.

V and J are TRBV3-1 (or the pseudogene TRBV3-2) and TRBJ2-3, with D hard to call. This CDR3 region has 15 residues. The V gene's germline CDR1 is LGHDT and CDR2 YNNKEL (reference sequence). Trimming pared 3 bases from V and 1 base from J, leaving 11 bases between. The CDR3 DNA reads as TGTGCCAGCAGCCAGACACCTGCCCGCACAGATACGCAGTATTTT. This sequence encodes CASSQTPARTDTQYF.

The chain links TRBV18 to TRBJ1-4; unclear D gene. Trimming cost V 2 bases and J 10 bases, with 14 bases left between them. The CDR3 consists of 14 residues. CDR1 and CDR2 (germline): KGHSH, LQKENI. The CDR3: CASSPGPVRGKLFF. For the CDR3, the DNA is TGTGCCAGCTCACCAGGACCTGTTCGGGGAAAACTGTTTTTT.